This TCR beta chain was captured by sequencing in a study of early T cells in non-severe SARS-CoV-2 infection. At the level of the study: It was bulk RNA from unsorted whole blood that was sequenced, and the chains were unpaired.

Study-wide findings and caveats: Matches to VDJdb favored anti-spike CD8 responses and missed private and CD4 specificities.

Individual cDNA molecules each received unique molecular identifiers attached to them. TCRdb passed the 5' RACE reads through MiXCR, listing each CDR3 protein once. The sample has approximately 56,000 distinct CDR3 sequences, around 9.1% seen once. V lost 6 bases and J lost 4, with 13 bases in between. The length of the CDR3 is 13 residues. CDR1 is SQVTM, CDR2 ANQGSEA, per germline. Only one count was recorded for this clonotype. Its antigen is unidentified. Sequenced sample: whole blood. The TCR sequence derives from an adult who was a healthcare worker with PCR-confirmed SARS-CoV-2 infection or an uninfected control (not recorded which). The rearrangement uses TRBV29-1 and TRBJ1-5; D may be TRBD1 (5 bases). The CDR3 DNA follows: TGCAGCGTCTCAGACAGAGTTAATCAGCCCCAGCATTTT. It specifies CSVSDRVNQPQHF.